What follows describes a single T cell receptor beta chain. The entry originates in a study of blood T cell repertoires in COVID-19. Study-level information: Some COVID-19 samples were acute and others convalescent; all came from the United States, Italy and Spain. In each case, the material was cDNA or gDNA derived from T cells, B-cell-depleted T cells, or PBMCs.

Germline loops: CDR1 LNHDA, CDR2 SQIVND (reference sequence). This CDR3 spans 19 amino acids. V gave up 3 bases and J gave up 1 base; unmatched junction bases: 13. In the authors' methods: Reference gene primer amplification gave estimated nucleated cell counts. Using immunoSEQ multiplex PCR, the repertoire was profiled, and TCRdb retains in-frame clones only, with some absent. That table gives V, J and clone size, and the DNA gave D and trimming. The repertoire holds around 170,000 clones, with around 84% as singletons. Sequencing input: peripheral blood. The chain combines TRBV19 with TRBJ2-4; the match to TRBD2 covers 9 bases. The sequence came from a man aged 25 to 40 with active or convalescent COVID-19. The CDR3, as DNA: TGTGCCAGTAGTATGGGGCGGGGGGGCCCCAACCAGGCCAAAAACATTCAGTACTTC. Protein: CASSMGRGGPNQAKNIQYF.